The clone carrying this T cell receptor (beta chain) was recorded many times. Its antigen is still unknown. Germline trimming cut 0 bases from V and 10 bases from J; bases unmatched to any gene: 8. The CDR3 is 15 residues long. Germline lookup yields CDR1 GTSNPN and CDR2 SVGIG (reference sequence). These data originate in a study of early T cells in non-severe SARS-CoV-2 infection. Study as a whole: Sequencing input comprised bulk RNA from unsorted whole blood; chain pairing was not available.

Unique molecular identifiers (one per individual cDNA molecule) were attached. Via MiXCR, TCRdb re-called the 5' RACE reads, giving one row per CDR3 protein. The table records about 24,000 distinct CDR3 sequences, 3.5% to 5.5% of them present only once. Findings and limits, study-wide: CD4 and private specificities were missed by VDJdb matching, which favored anti-spike CD8 responses.

Sequenced: whole blood. This clonotype was sampled from an adult who was a healthcare worker with PCR-confirmed SARS-CoV-2 infection or an uninfected control (not recorded which). The genes are TRBV30 and TRBJ1-6, with TRBD1 matching over 8 bases. The CDR3 bases are TGTGCCTGGAGTGTAGCCAGGGGGCATCTGTCACCCCTCCACTTT. Translated, it gives CAWSVARGHLSPLHF.